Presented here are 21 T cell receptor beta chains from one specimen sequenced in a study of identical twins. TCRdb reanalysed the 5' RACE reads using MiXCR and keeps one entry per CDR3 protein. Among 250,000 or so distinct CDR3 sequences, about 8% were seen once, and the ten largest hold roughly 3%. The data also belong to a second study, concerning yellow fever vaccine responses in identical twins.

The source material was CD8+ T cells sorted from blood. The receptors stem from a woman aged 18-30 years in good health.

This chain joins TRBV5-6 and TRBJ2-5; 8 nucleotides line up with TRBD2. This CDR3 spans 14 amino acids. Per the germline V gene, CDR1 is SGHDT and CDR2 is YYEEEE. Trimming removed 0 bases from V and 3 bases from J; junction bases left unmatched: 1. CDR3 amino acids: CASSLAGGEETQYF. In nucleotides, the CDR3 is TGTGCCAGCAGCTTGGCGGGGGGGGAAGAGACCCAGTACTTC.

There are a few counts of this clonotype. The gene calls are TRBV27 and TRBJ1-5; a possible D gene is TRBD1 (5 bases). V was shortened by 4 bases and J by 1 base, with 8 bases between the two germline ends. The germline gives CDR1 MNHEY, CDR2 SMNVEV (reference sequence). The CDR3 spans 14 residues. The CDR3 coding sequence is TGTGCCAGCAGTTCCAGGGTGAGCAATCAGCCCCAGCATTTT. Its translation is CASSSRVSNQPQHF.

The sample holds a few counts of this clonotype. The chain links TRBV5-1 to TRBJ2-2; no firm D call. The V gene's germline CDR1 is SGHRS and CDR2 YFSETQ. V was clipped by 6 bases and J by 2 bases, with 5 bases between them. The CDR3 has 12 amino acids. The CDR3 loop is CASMSNTGELFF. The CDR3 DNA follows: TGCGCCAGCATGTCTAACACCGGGGAGCTGTTTTTT.

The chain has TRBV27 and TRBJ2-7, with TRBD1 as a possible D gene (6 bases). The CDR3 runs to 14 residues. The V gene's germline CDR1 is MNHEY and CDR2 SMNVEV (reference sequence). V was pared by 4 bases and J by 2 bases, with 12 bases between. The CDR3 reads CASSCLDRTYEQYF. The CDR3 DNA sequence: TGTGCCAGCAGTTGCCTAGACAGGACCTACGAGCAGTACTTC.

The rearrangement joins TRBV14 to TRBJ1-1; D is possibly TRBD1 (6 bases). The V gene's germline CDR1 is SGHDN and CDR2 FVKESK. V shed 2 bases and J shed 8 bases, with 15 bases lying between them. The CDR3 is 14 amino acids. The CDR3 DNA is TGTGCCAGCAGCCAACCAACGAGGGGGTCCGAAGCTTTCTTT. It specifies CASSQPTRGSEAFF.

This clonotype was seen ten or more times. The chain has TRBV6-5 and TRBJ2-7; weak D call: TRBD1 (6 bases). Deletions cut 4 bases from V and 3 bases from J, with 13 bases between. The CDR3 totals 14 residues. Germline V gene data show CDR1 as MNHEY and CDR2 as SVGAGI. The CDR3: CASSSPGHSYEQYF. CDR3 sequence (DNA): TGTGCCAGCAGTTCCCCGGGACATAGCTACGAGCAGTACTTC.

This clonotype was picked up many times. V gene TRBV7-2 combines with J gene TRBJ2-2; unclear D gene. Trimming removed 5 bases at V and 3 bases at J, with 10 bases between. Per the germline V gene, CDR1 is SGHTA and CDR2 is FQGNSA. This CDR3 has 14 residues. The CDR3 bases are TGTGCCAGCAGCCCCGTAGTGGACACCGGGGAGCTGTTTTTT. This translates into CASSPVVDTGELFF.

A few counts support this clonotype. Here the CDR3 reads CASSFRGTPYEKLFF. CDR3 DNA sequence: TGTGCCAGCAGCTTCCGGGGAACACCCTATGAAAAACTGTTTTTT. V gene TRBV5-6 combines with J gene TRBJ1-4; no firm D call. Trimming removed 2 bases at V and 6 bases at J, with 14 bases between. Germline CDR1 reads SGHDT; CDR2 reads YYEEEE. The CDR3 runs 15 residues.

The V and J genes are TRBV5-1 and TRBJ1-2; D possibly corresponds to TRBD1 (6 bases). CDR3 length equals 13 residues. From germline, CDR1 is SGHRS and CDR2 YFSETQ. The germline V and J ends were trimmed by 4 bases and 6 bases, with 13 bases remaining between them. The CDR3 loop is CASSRGGLDGYTF. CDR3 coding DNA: TGCGCCAGCAGCCGGGGGGGCTTAGATGGCTACACCTTC.

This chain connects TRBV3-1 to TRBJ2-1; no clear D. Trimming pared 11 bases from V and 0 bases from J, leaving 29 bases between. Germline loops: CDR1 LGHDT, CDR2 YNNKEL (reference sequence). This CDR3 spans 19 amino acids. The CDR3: CASSQQVPCTPSSYNEQFF. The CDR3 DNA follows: TGTGCCTCCAGCCAGCAAGTCCCTTGCACACCAAGCTCCTACAATGAGCAGTTCTTC.

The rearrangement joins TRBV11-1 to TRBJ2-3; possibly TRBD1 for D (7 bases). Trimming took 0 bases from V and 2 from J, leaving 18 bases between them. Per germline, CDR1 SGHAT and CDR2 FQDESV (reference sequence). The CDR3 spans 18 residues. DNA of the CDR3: TGTGCCAGCAGCTTAGCGTGGAGGGACAGCTTTGACACAGATACGCAGTATTTT. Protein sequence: CASSLAWRDSFDTDTQYF.

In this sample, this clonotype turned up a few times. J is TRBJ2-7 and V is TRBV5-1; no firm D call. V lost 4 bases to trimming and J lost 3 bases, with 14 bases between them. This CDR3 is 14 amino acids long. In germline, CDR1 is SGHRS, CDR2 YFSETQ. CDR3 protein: CASSPQNRDYEQYF. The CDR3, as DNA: TGCGCCAGCAGCCCCCAGAACAGAGACTACGAGCAGTACTTC.

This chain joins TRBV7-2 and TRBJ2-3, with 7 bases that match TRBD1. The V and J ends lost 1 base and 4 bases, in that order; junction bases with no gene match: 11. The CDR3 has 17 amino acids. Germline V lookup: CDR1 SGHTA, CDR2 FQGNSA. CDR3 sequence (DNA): TGTGCCAGCAGCTTAGTCGGGCCAGGGGGTTCGTCAGATACGCAGTATTTT. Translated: CASSLVGPGGSSDTQYF.

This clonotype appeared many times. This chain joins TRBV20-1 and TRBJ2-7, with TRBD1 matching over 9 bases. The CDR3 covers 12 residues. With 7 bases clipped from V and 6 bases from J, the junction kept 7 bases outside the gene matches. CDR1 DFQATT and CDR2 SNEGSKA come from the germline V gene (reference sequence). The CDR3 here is CSVGQGLVEQYF. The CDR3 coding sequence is TGCAGTGTCGGACAGGGGTTGGTCGAGCAGTACTTC.

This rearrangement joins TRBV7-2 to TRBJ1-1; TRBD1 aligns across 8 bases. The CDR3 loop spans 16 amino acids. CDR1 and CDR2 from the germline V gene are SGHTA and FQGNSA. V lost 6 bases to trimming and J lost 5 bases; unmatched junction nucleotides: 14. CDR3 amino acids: CASSFQGARFGTEAFF. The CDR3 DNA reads TGTGCCAGCAGTTTCCAGGGGGCGAGATTCGGGACTGAAGCTTTCTTT.

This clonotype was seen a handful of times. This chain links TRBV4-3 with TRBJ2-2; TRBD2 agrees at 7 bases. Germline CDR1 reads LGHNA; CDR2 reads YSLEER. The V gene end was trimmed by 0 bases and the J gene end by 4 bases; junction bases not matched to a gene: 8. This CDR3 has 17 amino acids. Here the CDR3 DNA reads TGCGCCAGCAGCCAAGACAATAGGGGAGGGAGCACCGGGGAGCTGTTTTTT. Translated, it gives CASSQDNRGGSTGELFF.

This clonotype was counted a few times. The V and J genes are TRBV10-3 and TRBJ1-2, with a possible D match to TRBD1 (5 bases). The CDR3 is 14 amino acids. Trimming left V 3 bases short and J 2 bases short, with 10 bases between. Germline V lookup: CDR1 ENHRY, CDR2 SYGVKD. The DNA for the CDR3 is TGTGCCATCAGTGACAGGGTCCCAAACTATGGCTACACCTTC. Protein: CAISDRVPNYGYTF.

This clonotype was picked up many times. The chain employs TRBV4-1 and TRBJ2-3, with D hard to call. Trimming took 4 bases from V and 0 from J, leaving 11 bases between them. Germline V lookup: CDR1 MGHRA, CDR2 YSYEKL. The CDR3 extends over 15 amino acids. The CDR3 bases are TGCGCCAGCAGCCTCGTTTTCGACAGCACAGATACGCAGTATTTT. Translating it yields CASSLVFDSTDTQYF.

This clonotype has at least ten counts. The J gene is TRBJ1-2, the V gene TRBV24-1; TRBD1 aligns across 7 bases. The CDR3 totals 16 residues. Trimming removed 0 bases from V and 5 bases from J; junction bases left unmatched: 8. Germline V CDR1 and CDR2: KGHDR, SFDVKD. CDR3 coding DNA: TGTGCCACCAGTGATTTGGATTCAGGGGGTCTTTATGGCTACACCTTC. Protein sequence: CATSDLDSGGLYGYTF.

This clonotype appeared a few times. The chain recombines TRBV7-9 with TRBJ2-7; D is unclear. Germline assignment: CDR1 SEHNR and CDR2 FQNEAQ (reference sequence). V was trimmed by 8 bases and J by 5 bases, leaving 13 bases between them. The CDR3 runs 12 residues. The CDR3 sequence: CASGHLIHEQYF. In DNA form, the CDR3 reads TGTGCCAGCGGCCACTTAATCCACGAGCAGTACTTC.

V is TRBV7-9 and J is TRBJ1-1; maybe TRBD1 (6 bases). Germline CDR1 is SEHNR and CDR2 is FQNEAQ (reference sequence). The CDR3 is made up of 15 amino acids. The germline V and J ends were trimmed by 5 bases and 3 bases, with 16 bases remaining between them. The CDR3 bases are TGTGCCAGCAGCCAGATTAGGGGGGCTGACACTGAAGCTTTCTTT. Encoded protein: CASSQIRGADTEAFF.